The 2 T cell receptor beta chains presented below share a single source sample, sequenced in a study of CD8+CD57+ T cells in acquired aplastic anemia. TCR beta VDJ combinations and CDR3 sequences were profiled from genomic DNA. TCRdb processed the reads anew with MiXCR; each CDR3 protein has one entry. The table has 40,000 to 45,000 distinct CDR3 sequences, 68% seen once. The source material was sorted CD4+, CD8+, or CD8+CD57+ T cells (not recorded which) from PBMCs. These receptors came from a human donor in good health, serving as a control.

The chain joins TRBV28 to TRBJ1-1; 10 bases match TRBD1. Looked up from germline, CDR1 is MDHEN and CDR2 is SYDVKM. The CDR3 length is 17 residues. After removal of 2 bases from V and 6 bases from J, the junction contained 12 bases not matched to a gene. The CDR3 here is CASSLSRDRGKLPEAFF. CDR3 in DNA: TGTGCCAGCAGTTTAAGCCGGGACAGGGGAAAACTTCCTGAAGCTTTCTTT.

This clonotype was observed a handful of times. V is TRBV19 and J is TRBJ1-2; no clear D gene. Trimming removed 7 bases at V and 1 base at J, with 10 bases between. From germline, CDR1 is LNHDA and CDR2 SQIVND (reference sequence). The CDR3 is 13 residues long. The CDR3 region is CASTANLNYGYTF. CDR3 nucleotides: TGTGCCAGTACAGCTAACCTTAACTATGGCTACACCTTC.